These 15 T cell receptor beta chains originate from one sample sequenced in a study of control samples from healthy donors and cancer patients (dated by TCRdb to 2018 to 2020). Libraries were constructed by the immunoSEQ multiplex PCR assay. Not all clones reach the TCRdb copy of this immuneACCESS table, which keeps in-frame sequences only. Checked studies attribute under half of the gap to unresolved V genes and leave the rest unexplained. Within this sample are 100,000 to 150,000 clones, with roughly 92% of them counted one time only. The ten largest clones represent 4.5% to 7% of the sample. Material: blood. Source of these receptors: a man younger than 35 in good health.

The chain links TRBV19 to TRBJ2-2; 7 nucleotides line up with TRBD1. The V and J ends lost 5 bases and 0 bases, in that order; junction bases with no gene match: 3. The CDR3 is 15 residues long. Germline lookup yields CDR1 LNHDA and CDR2 SQIVND (reference sequence). CDR3 amino acids: CASSPGTANTGELFF. The CDR3 DNA follows: TGTGCCAGTAGTCCAGGGACAGCGAACACCGGGGAGCTGTTTTTT. The full variable domain, with the rest looked up from reference TRBV19 and TRBJ2-2, is DGGITQSPKYLFRKEGQNVTLSCEQNLNHDAMYWYRQDPGQGLRLIYYSQIVNDFQKGDIAEGYSVSREKKESFPLTVTSAQKNPTAFYLCASSPGTANTGELFFGEGSRLTVL.

V usage is TRBV15 and J usage is TRBJ2-2; D may be TRBD1 (8 bases). This CDR3 spans 18 amino acids. Per germline, CDR1 LNHNV and CDR2 YYDKDF (reference sequence). V gave up 0 bases and J gave up 1 base, with 15 bases separating them. The CDR3: CATSRELTGGGNTGELFF. In DNA form, the CDR3 reads TGTGCCACCAGCAGAGAATTAACAGGGGGGGGGAACACCGGGGAGCTGTTTTTT. The full variable domain, with the rest looked up from reference TRBV15 and TRBJ2-2, is DAMVIQNPRYQVTQFGKPVTLSCSQTLNHNVMYWYQQKSSQAPKLLFHYYDKDFNNEADTPDNFQSRRPNTSFCFLDIRSPGLGDTAMYLCATSRELTGGGNTGELFFGEGSRLTVL.

This chain connects TRBV19 to TRBJ2-7; D might be TRBD1 (7 bases). V lost 10 bases and J 7 bases, leaving 20 bases between the germline ends. Germline V gene sequence: CDR1 LNHDA, CDR2 SQIVND (reference sequence). This CDR3 spans 13 amino acids. The CDR3 sequence is CATRPGGQPEQYF. Written as DNA, the CDR3 is TGTGCCACCCGGCCCGGGGGACAGCCGGAGCAGTACTTC.

The chain has TRBV7-9 and TRBJ2-1; D is ambiguous. Germline CDR1 and CDR2: SEHNR and FQNEAQ (reference sequence). CDR3 length: 18 residues. V was trimmed by 1 base and J by 4 bases, leaving 20 bases between them. The chain's CDR3 is CASSLVFRVGRSYNEQFF. CDR3 DNA sequence: TGTGCCAGCAGCTTAGTTTTCCGAGTTGGCAGGTCTTACAATGAGCAGTTCTTC.

The genes are TRBV5-4 and TRBJ1-2, with TRBD1 as a possible D gene (5 bases). V dropped 0 bases and J dropped 8 bases, with 11 bases sitting between them. Per the germline V gene, CDR1 is SGHNT and CDR2 is YYREEE (reference sequence). This CDR3 is 13 amino acids long. The DNA for the CDR3 is TGTGCCAGCAGCTTGGAGGCCGGGGCGGGCTACACCTTC. It translates to CASSLEAGAGYTF.

V gene TRBV11-2 combines with J gene TRBJ2-7, with TRBD2 as a possible D gene (6 bases). The V end was cut by 0 bases, the J end by 1 base, with 16 bases between. This CDR3 has 17 amino acids. CDR1 SGHAT and CDR2 FQNNGV come from the germline V gene. This CDR3 is CASSLDPGGASSYEQYF. Here the CDR3 DNA reads TGTGCCAGCAGCTTAGATCCTGGCGGGGCCTCTTCCTACGAGCAGTACTTC.

The DNA of the CDR3 is TGTGCCACCAGCCGCCAGGGGGCTGGGTACGAGCAGTACTTC. Encoded protein: CATSRQGAGYEQYF. J is TRBJ2-7 and V is TRBV24-1; 8 bases are shared with TRBD1. CDR1 KGHDR and CDR2 SFDVKD come from the germline V gene. The V segment lost 7 bases and the J segment 4 bases; nucleotides outside the gene matches: 8. This CDR3 is built from 14 residues.

The chain recombines TRBV5-1 with TRBJ1-3, with D unresolved. The CDR3 runs to 16 residues. Germline values: CDR1 SGHRS, CDR2 YFSETQ. Deletions cut 1 base from V and 0 bases from J, with 11 bases between. The chain's CDR3 is CASSLSLGSSGNTIYF. The CDR3 coding sequence is TGCGCCAGCAGCTTGTCTCTTGGCAGCTCTGGAAACACCATATATTTT.

J is TRBJ2-1 and V is TRBV25-1; D remains ambiguous. V dropped 5 bases and J dropped 8 bases, with 7 bases sitting between them. In germline, CDR1 is MGHDK, CDR2 SYGVNS. The CDR3 is 11 amino acids. The CDR3 region is CASSPRDEQFF. The CDR3 DNA sequence: TGTGCCAGCAGTCCCCGGGATGAGCAGTTCTTC. The whole variable domain, filled in from reference TRBV25-1 and TRBJ2-1, reads EADIYQTPRYLVIGTGKKITLECSQTMGHDKMYWYQQDPGMELHLIHYSYGVNSTEKGDLSSESTVSRIRTEHFPLTLESARPSHTSQYLCASSPRDEQFFGPGTRLTVL.

The chain joins TRBV13 to TRBJ1-2, with D possibly TRBD1 on 5 matching bases. The germline gives CDR1 PRHDT, CDR2 FYEKMQ (reference sequence). CDR3 length equals 13 residues. The V gene lost 5 bases and the J gene lost 4 bases, with 11 bases spanning the gap. CDR3 nucleotide sequence: TGTGCCAGCAGCCACCCGGGACTCTATGGCTACACCTTC. As protein: CASSHPGLYGYTF.

For this clone: This sample also contains other DNA sequences that code for the same CDR3. V usage is TRBV20-1 and J usage is TRBJ1-2; the D is unclear. This CDR3 region has 11 residues. Germline loops: CDR1 DFQATT, CDR2 SNEGSKA (reference sequence). V shed 0 bases and J shed 7 bases, with 6 bases lying between them. The CDR3 spells CSARDRVGYTF. The CDR3 DNA reads as TGCAGTGCTAGAGATCGGGTTGGCTACACCTTC.

The rearrangement joins TRBV19 to TRBJ2-5, with 8 bases that match TRBD2. J gave up 5 bases and V 5 bases, and 10 bases lay outside the gene matches. The V gene's germline CDR1 is LNHDA and CDR2 SQIVND (reference sequence). The CDR3 runs 15 residues. The CDR3 region is CASSGSGTPLETQYF. The DNA for the CDR3 is TGTGCCAGTAGTGGTAGCGGGACCCCGTTGGAGACCCAGTACTTC.

The genes are TRBV2 and TRBJ2-7, with TRBD1 matching 12 bases. From germline, CDR1 is SNHLY and CDR2 FYNNEI. J was trimmed by 8 bases and V by 6 bases; bases with no gene match: 17. The CDR3 spans 17 residues. CDR3 in amino acids: CASSGDRGLSGSRKQYF. The CDR3 DNA reads TGTGCCAGCAGCGGGGACAGGGGGCTCTCTGGATCTCGAAAGCAGTACTTC.

The gene calls are TRBV28 and TRBJ2-3; 11 bases agree with TRBD2. The trim removed 6 bases at V and 2 bases at J, leaving 7 bases unmatched. This CDR3 has 16 residues. Germline V gene sequence: CDR1 MDHEN, CDR2 SYDVKM. The CDR3 is CASSLISGGATDTQYF. CDR3 coding DNA: TGTGCCAGCAGCCTTATTAGCGGGGGGGCCACAGATACGCAGTATTTT. Full variable domain (outside the CDR3, taken from reference TRBV28 and TRBJ2-3): DVKVTQSSRYLVKRTGEKVFLECVQDMDHENMFWYRQDPGLGLRLIYFSYDVKMKEKGDIPEGYSVSREKKERFSLILESASTNQTSMYLCASSLISGGATDTQYFGPGTRLTVL.

The J gene is TRBJ1-1, the V gene TRBV6-5; D gene uncertain. Between the trimmed V and J ends, which lost 7 bases and 2 bases, there was a span of 8 bases. The CDR3 is 12 amino acids. The germline V gene has CDR1 MNHEY and CDR2 SVGAGI. The CDR3 nucleotides read TGTGCCAGCATGGTGGGAAACACTGAAGCTTTCTTT. Its protein product is CASMVGNTEAFF.